This T cell receptor (beta chain) was sequenced during a study of T-cell reconstitution after alpha-beta-depleted transplantation in children. A note on this clonotype: Its specificity is not known. Since a much larger clone is just one base distant, this may be a read error.

Study-wide results and caveats: About two months after transplant, alpha-beta T cells reportedly came from several hundred expanded graft clones.

Unique molecular identifiers were incorporated into the prepared TCRbeta library. TCRdb reprocessed the PCR reads with MiXCR, giving one entry per CDR3 protein. The sample shows under 850,000 distinct CDR3 sequences, about an eighth of them seen only once. The CDR3 covers 14 residues. The germline V gene has CDR1 SGHRS and CDR2 YFSETQ. The rearrangement uses TRBV5-1 and TRBJ1-1; D possibly corresponds to TRBD1 (5 bases). This specimen was PBMCs, taken before TCRalphabeta/CD19-depleted stem cell transplant. This clonotype originated in a girl aged 2 to 10 with congenital amegakaryocytic thrombocytopenia, due to receive a stem cell transplant. CDR3: CAGSRLTGNTEAFF. CDR3 DNA: TGCGCCGGCAGCAGACTTACAGGGAACACTGAAGCTTTCTTT.